One T cell receptor beta chain is described in this entry. Antigen: not known. This may come from a read error, since a much larger clone is one base off. The source of the sample is a study of neurological immune-mediated disorders. Germline values: CDR1 SGHAT, CDR2 FQNNGV. The CDR3 runs to 12 residues. Study observations and caveats: None of the CDR3 amino acid sequences in expanded clones turned up in more than one subject, which points to private repertoires in all groups.

Synthesis of cDNA was accomplished via 5'RACE employing 10-nucleotide random UMIs. Over 190 million TCR-beta sequences from 15-18 subjects came from every sequencing run. TCRdb independently ran MiXCR on the 5' RACE reads; one entry per CDR3 protein. The data contain tens of thousands of distinct CDR3 sequences, under 3.5% of them singletons. The sample comprised PBMCs. This chain links TRBV11-2 with TRBJ2-5; D not certain. This TCR was recovered from a man in his forties with multiple sclerosis. The CDR3 sequence: CASSLESENQYF. The CDR3 coding sequence is TGTGCCAGCAGCTTAGAATCAGAGAACCAGTACTTC.